The rows below give T cell receptor beta chains drawn from one sample of a study of CD8+CD57+ T cells in acquired aplastic anemia. TCRdb used MiXCR to reprocess the reads, holding one entry per CDR3 protein. The data show tens of thousands of distinct CDR3 sequences, approximately 46% seen once. Sequencing was carried out using sorted CD4+, CD8+, or CD8+CD57+ T cells (not recorded which) from PBMCs. The receptors were sampled from a human donor in good health, serving as a control. The CDR3 runs from the conserved cysteine through the conserved F or W. D genes are given only for firm matches. Rows may omit the clone size; those that give it use once, few, many or a size class.

>TRBJ2-3|-|-|TRBV19
CASTLLYPSTDTQYF
TGTGCCAGTACATTGCTATATCCTAGCACAGATACGCAGTATTTT
>TRBJ2-3|-|few|TRBV30
CAWTPFQDTQYF
TGTGCCTGGACCCCATTCCAGGATACGCAGTATTTT
>TRBJ2-7|-|many|TRBV19
CATLDGSYEQYF
TGTGCCACTCTGGACGGCTCCTACGAGCAGTACTTC
>TRBJ1-1|-|once|TRBV12-3/TRBV12-4
CASSSEGPMNAEAFF
TGTGCCAGCAGTTCGGAAGGTCCCATGAACGCTGAAGCTTTCTTT
>TRBJ2-1|TRBD1|few|TRBV20-1
CSARRTGDYNEQSF
TGCAGTGCTAGACGGACAGGGGACTACAATGAGCAGTCCTTC
>TRBJ2-7|-|-|TRBV15
CATNRDSERYEQYF
TGTGCCACCAACAGAGACTCCGAGCGGTACGAGCAGTACTTC
>TRBJ2-3|TRBD1|many|TRBV12-3/TRBV12-4
CASSRPGTGADTQYF
TGTGCCAGCAGTCGTCCCGGGACAGGAGCCGATACGCAGTATTTT
>TRBJ2-1|TRBD2|-|TRBV25-1
CASSERRGEGRPNEQFF
TGTGCCAGCAGTGAACGAAGAGGGGAGGGCAGACCCAATGAGCAGTTCTTC
>TRBJ2-4|TRBD1|many|TRBV2
CAAPRPGQGLGIQYF
TGTGCCGCCCCCCGACCGGGACAGGGGTTGGGCATTCAGTACTTC
>TRBJ1-2|-|many|TRBV7-2
CASSLLFGGDGYTF
TGTGCCAGCAGCTTACTTTTTGGGGGGGATGGCTACACCTTC
>TRBJ2-7|-|-|TRBV13
CASSIRTDYEQYF
TGTGCCAGCAGCATCAGGACAGACTACGAGCAGTACTTC
>TRBJ2-7|-|-|TRBV19
CASSIIGSSYEQYF
TGTGCCAGTAGTATAATAGGAAGCTCCTACGAGCAGTACTTC
>TRBJ2-7|-|-|TRBV11-1
CASSSLTGGRPYEQYF
TGTGCCAGCAGCTCCCTCACGGGGGGCCGACCCTACGAGCAGTACTTC
>TRBJ2-7|TRBD1|-|TRBV10-3
CAISAGQGIHEQYF
TGTGCCATCAGTGCGGGACAGGGTATCCACGAGCAGTACTTC
>TRBJ2-5|-|-|TRBV12-3/TRBV12-4
CASLSGLQETQYF
TGTGCCAGTCTAAGTGGACTTCAAGAGACCCAGTACTTC
>TRBJ1-2|-|-|TRBV5-1
CASSWSGQSPNNYGYTF
TGCGCCAGCAGCTGGTCAGGACAGTCACCGAATAACTATGGCTACACCTTC
>TRBJ1-5|-|-|TRBV12-3/TRBV12-4
CASSFTAGPNQPQHF
TGTGCCAGCAGTTTTACGGCAGGGCCCAATCAGCCCCAGCATTTT
>TRBJ1-4|TRBD1|-|TRBV29-1
CSVPRDRGIREKLFF
TGCAGCGTTCCCCGTGACAGGGGAATACGTGAAAAACTGTTTTTT
>TRBJ2-1|-|-|TRBV12-3/TRBV12-4
CASSFSSEGNEQFF
TGTGCCAGCAGTTTTTCCAGTGAGGGCAATGAGCAGTTCTTC